Listed here is a single T cell receptor (beta chain). In this sample, this clonotype turned up a few times. Its antigen is currently not known. Nothing much larger sits one base from this clone, and base qualities are not available. The library was prepared using PCR. The run used an Illumina HiSeq 2500. To reduce PCR and sequencing biases, unique molecular identifiers were incorporated into the TCR beta cDNA libraries. Every 1 to 10 million input T cells yielded roughly 0.5 million cDNA molecules, meaning each molecule approximated one T cell. Patient libraries were prepared and sequenced with the same protocol used for the earlier healthy control dataset. Samples belonging to the same batch were prepared together, multiplexed and sequenced on a shared HiSeq lane. On the authors' methods: Raw barcoded reads were processed with MIGEC, and single-read molecular identifier groups were discarded before consensus assembly and CDR3 extraction. Clonotype tables were post-analysed with VDJtools, normalizing diversity by down-sampling all datasets to the smallest sample size. Repertoire overlap clustering matched CDR3 amino acid but not nucleotide sequences to correct batch-related cross-sample contamination. TCRdb reprocessed the public reads (quality trimming at Q25 with fastp, clone calling with MiXCR) and kept in-frame beta chains. Each CDR3 protein appears once, grouped with its most common genes and DNA. TCRdb, not the authors, supplied the V and J calls. The sample table lists 380,000 or so distinct CDR3 sequences, 30% to 45% of them with a count of one. The ten largest clones capture around an eighth of the sample.

To demonstrate the VDJtools post-analysis software, TCR beta repertoires were profiled from the peripheral blood of roughly 14 young patients with multiple sclerosis. The patients with multiple sclerosis were children and adolescents between roughly 6 and 17 years of age. The CDR3, cysteine through phenylalanine, is 15 amino acids long. Just the 45-base CDR3 DNA is kept, in frame starting at base 1. For CDR1 and CDR2, the germline V gene lists SGHTA and FQGTGA. Compared with germline, V lacks 1 base and J lacks 4 bases; bases without a gene match: 4. This sample was taken from a study of post-analysis software for immune sequencing data (dated by TCRdb to the mid-2010s). About the full investigation: Disease courses on record covered relapsing-remitting, secondary progressive and progressive-relapsing multiple sclerosis, though some patients had no subtype annotation. The multiple sclerosis patient repertoires were compared with 11 previously published healthy control repertoires from donors aged 6 to 25 years. A subset of samples was prepared in parallel using single-end sample barcoding, then pooled and co-amplified after Illumina adapter ligation. Study-wide findings and limitations: Normalized Chao1 diversity was significantly lower in multiple sclerosis patients than controls, suggesting substantial peripheral T-cell clonal expansion. The control group was slightly older than the multiple sclerosis patient group. Significantly higher frequencies in patients than in controls were found for roughly 5 TRBV segments, including TRBV5-6, TRBV5-1 and TRBV20-1. When samples were clustered directly using the F measure, samples prepared in the same batch co-clustered strongly, which prompted a batch-effect correction.

The sequencing sample was made of blood. The V and J segments used are TRBV7-3 and TRBJ2-1; TRBD2 lines up with 7 middle nucleotides. This sequence was found in a girl aged 10 to 17 with multiple sclerosis. The nucleotide sequence reads as follows: TGTGCCAGCAGCTTAAGGGGGGGAGATTACAATGAGCAGTTCTTC. This encodes CASSLRGGDYNEQFF.